This passage covers 5 T cell receptor beta chains from one sample sequenced in a study of PD-1 blockade in mismatch repair-deficient tumors. Sequencing used immunoSEQ multiplex PCR; TCRdb keeps in-frame clones, though not all of them. Of some 70,000 clones listed, around 73% are singletons. The sample consisted of peripheral blood, taken 2 weeks after starting pembrolizumab. The source is an adult with mismatch repair-deficient cancer.

The chain combines TRBV29-1 with TRBJ2-1; 7 bases align to TRBD2. Per germline, CDR1 SQVTM and CDR2 ANQGSEA. Trimming cost V 5 bases and J 1 base; bases outside gene matches: 8. The CDR3 contains 15 residues. CDR3 bases: TGCAGCGTTATCGGGGGAGGGCCTTCCTACAATGAGCAGTTCTTC. It codes for CSVIGGGPSYNEQFF.

The rearrangement joins TRBV9 to TRBJ2-7; the D gene is possibly TRBD2 (5 bases). V was pared by 3 bases and J by 6 bases, with 10 bases between. There are 12 residues in the CDR3. CDR1 is SGDLS, CDR2 YYNGEE, per germline. The CDR3 DNA reads TGTGCCAGCAGCGCGATCAGCGGCGAGCAGTACTTC. Translation: CASSAISGEQYF.

The chain recombines TRBV27 with TRBJ1-2; D possibly corresponds to TRBD1 (6 bases). The V end lost 6 bases, the J end lost 3 bases, and 17 bases lay between the germline ends. The CDR3 extends over 15 amino acids. CDR1 is MNHEY and CDR2 is SMNVEV in the germline V gene (reference sequence). In nucleotides, the CDR3 is TGTGCCAGCAGGCTGGCAGGGGTGCGGGACTATGGCTACACCTTC. As protein: CASRLAGVRDYGYTF.

This clone was seen more than once but under ten times. V and J are TRBV2 and TRBJ1-1; weak D call: TRBD1 (6 bases). Trimming took off 5 bases at V and 0 bases at J, with 10 bases between the two ends. Germline CDR1 is SNHLY and CDR2 is FYNNEI. The CDR3 totals 14 residues. CDR3 in DNA: TGTGCCAGCAGTCCGGACAGTTTGAACACTGAAGCTTTCTTT. Translated, it gives CASSPDSLNTEAFF.

V gene TRBV9 combines with J gene TRBJ2-5; tentative D call: TRBD2 (6 bases). CDR1 is SGDLS and CDR2 is YYNGEE in the germline V gene. V lost 0 bases to trimming and J lost 5 bases, with 14 bases between them. The CDR3 sequence is 15 residues long. Here the CDR3 reads CASSVDSGDWETQYF. The CDR3 DNA is TGTGCCAGCAGCGTAGACTCGGGAGATTGGGAGACCCAGTACTTC.